The rows below give T cell receptor beta chains drawn from one sample of a study of identical twins. TCRdb reprocessed the 5' RACE reads via MiXCR and lists one record per CDR3 protein. Seen here are 500,000 or so distinct CDR3 sequences, roughly an eighth observed once, and the top ten hold more than 0.8%. This same sample was also taken into another study, of yellow fever vaccine responses in identical twins.

Material: CD4+ T cells sorted from blood. The receptors shown here come from a woman younger than 30 in good health. The CDR3 runs from the conserved cysteine through the conserved F or W. A D gene is named only where the DNA matches it firmly. Clone size is not always given. Where it is, it says once, few, many or a class for expanded clones.

j_gene: TRBJ2-7; v_gene: TRBV15; abundance: few; d_gene: NA; CDR3aa: CATRKERSSYEQYF; CDR3nt: TGTGCCACCAGGAAGGAACGGTCCTCCTACGAGCAGTACTTC
j_gene: TRBJ1-5; v_gene: TRBV10-3; abundance: few; d_gene: NA; CDR3aa: CAISEGGAGVNQPQHF; CDR3nt: TGTGCCATCAGTGAAGGAGGGGCGGGGGTTAATCAGCCCCAGCATTTT
j_gene: TRBJ2-4; v_gene: TRBV7-2; abundance: NA; d_gene: NA; CDR3aa: CASSTAGTAKNIQYF; CDR3nt: TGTGCCAGCAGCACAGCCGGGACTGCCAAAAACATTCAGTACTTC
j_gene: TRBJ2-1; v_gene: TRBV4-2; abundance: NA; d_gene: NA; CDR3aa: CASSHPPGMSSSYNEQFF; CDR3nt: TGTGCCAGCAGCCACCCCCCCGGGATGTCCAGCTCCTACAATGAGCAGTTCTTC
j_gene: TRBJ2-2; v_gene: TRBV7-8; abundance: many; d_gene: NA; CDR3aa: CASSPLWSTGELFF; CDR3nt: TGTGCCAGCAGCCCACTGTGGTCCACCGGGGAGCTGTTTTTT
j_gene: TRBJ2-3; v_gene: TRBV5-1; abundance: NA; d_gene: NA; CDR3aa: CASSPRTKMDTQYF; CDR3nt: TGCGCCAGCAGCCCACGGACCAAAATGGATACGCAGTATTTT
j_gene: TRBJ2-3; v_gene: TRBV5-1; abundance: few; d_gene: NA; CDR3aa: CASSLVGLLRSTDTQYF; CDR3nt: TGCGCCAGCAGCTTGGTTGGACTATTACGTAGCACAGATACGCAGTATTTT
j_gene: TRBJ2-1; v_gene: TRBV12-3/TRBV12-4; abundance: few; d_gene: NA; CDR3aa: CASSASAGSYNEQFF; CDR3nt: TGTGCCAGCAGTGCAAGCGCGGGCTCCTACAATGAGCAGTTCTTC
j_gene: TRBJ2-1; v_gene: TRBV11-2; abundance: few; d_gene: NA; CDR3aa: CASSLVPAGPNYNEQFF; CDR3nt: TGTGCCAGCAGCTTAGTCCCCGCGGGGCCGAACTACAATGAGCAGTTCTTC
j_gene: TRBJ1-2; v_gene: TRBV29-1; abundance: few; d_gene: NA; CDR3aa: CSVESRGRDGYTF; CDR3nt: TGCAGCGTTGAAAGCCGCGGTAGAGATGGCTACACCTTC
j_gene: TRBJ2-7; v_gene: TRBV5-1; abundance: NA; d_gene: NA; CDR3aa: CASSQGWGWEQYF; CDR3nt: TGCGCCAGCAGCCAGGGATGGGGCTGGGAGCAGTACTTC
j_gene: TRBJ2-5; v_gene: TRBV5-1; abundance: NA; d_gene: NA; CDR3aa: CASSLGSSTQETQYF; CDR3nt: TGCGCCAGCAGCTTGGGGTCCAGTACCCAAGAGACCCAGTACTTC
j_gene: TRBJ2-7; v_gene: TRBV12-3/TRBV12-4; abundance: NA; d_gene: TRBD1; CDR3aa: CASSSDREYEQYF; CDR3nt: TGTGCCAGCAGTTCGGACAGGGAATACGAGCAGTACTTC
j_gene: TRBJ2-5; v_gene: TRBV5-6; abundance: NA; d_gene: TRBD2; CDR3aa: CASSLGLAGAETQYF; CDR3nt: TGTGCCAGCAGCTTGGGGCTAGCGGGGGCCGAGACCCAGTACTTC
j_gene: TRBJ2-1; v_gene: TRBV28; abundance: NA; d_gene: NA; CDR3aa: CATGPTSYNEQFF; CDR3nt: TGTGCCACGGGGCCTACCTCCTACAATGAGCAGTTCTTC
j_gene: TRBJ1-2; v_gene: TRBV18; abundance: NA; d_gene: NA; CDR3aa: CASSPIDNYGYTF; CDR3nt: TGTGCCAGCTCACCAATTGACAACTATGGCTACACCTTC
j_gene: TRBJ2-1; v_gene: TRBV27; abundance: NA; d_gene: TRBD2; CDR3aa: CASHSGRSNEQFF; CDR3nt: TGTGCCAGCCATAGCGGGAGAAGTAATGAGCAGTTCTTC
j_gene: TRBJ1-1; v_gene: TRBV4-2; abundance: NA; d_gene: NA; CDR3aa: CASSQERGIAFF; CDR3nt: TGTGCCAGCAGCCAAGAGCGGGGAATCGCTTTCTTT
j_gene: TRBJ2-3; v_gene: TRBV15; abundance: NA; d_gene: TRBD2; CDR3aa: CATSPRRGELDTQYF; CDR3nt: TGTGCCACCAGCCCCCGGCGGGGGGAGTTAGATACGCAGTATTTT
j_gene: TRBJ2-1; v_gene: TRBV29-1; abundance: many; d_gene: NA; CDR3aa: CSVGRTAYNEQFF; CDR3nt: TGCAGCGTTGGAAGGACAGCATACAATGAGCAGTTCTTC
j_gene: TRBJ1-5; v_gene: TRBV7-2; abundance: many; d_gene: NA; CDR3aa: CASSLDAGGNQPQHF; CDR3nt: TGTGCCAGCAGCTTAGATGCAGGGGGCAATCAGCCCCAGCATTTT
j_gene: TRBJ2-2; v_gene: TRBV7-8; abundance: few; d_gene: NA; CDR3aa: CASSLAAFGPTGELFF; CDR3nt: TGTGCCAGCAGCTTAGCGGCCTTTGGGCCAACCGGGGAGCTGTTTTTT
j_gene: TRBJ2-3; v_gene: TRBV7-9; abundance: NA; d_gene: NA; CDR3aa: CASSSTGPDTQYF; CDR3nt: TGTGCCAGCAGCTCGACAGGCCCAGATACGCAGTATTTT
j_gene: TRBJ1-2; v_gene: TRBV2; abundance: many; d_gene: TRBD1; CDR3aa: CASRTTPGQNYGYTF; CDR3nt: TGTGCCAGCAGGACCACTCCGGGACAGAACTATGGCTACACCTTC
j_gene: TRBJ2-7; v_gene: TRBV6-1; abundance: few; d_gene: TRBD1; CDR3aa: CASSRNRGKDYEQYF; CDR3nt: TGTGCCAGCAGTCGCAACAGGGGGAAGGACTACGAGCAGTACTTC
j_gene: TRBJ2-5; v_gene: TRBV24-1; abundance: few; d_gene: TRBD1; CDR3aa: CATSDPGTGQYF; CDR3nt: TGTGCCACCAGTGACCCTGGGACAGGGCAGTACTTC
j_gene: TRBJ2-1; v_gene: TRBV4-3; abundance: few; d_gene: TRBD2; CDR3aa: CASSHSGSFNEQFF; CDR3nt: TGCGCCAGCAGCCACAGCGGGAGTTTCAATGAGCAGTTCTTC
j_gene: TRBJ2-5; v_gene: TRBV7-2; abundance: NA; d_gene: NA; CDR3aa: CASSRTGGTQQETQYF; CDR3nt: TGTGCCAGCAGCCGGACTGGTGGGACACAACAAGAGACCCAGTACTTC
j_gene: TRBJ2-5; v_gene: TRBV9; abundance: few; d_gene: TRBD1; CDR3aa: CASSVASTGAKYF; CDR3nt: TGTGCCAGCAGCGTAGCCTCGACAGGGGCCAAGTACTTC
j_gene: TRBJ2-1; v_gene: TRBV12-3/TRBV12-4; abundance: few; d_gene: NA; CDR3aa: CASSKGGQSNEQFF; CDR3nt: TGTGCCAGCAGTAAGGGGGGACAGAGCAATGAGCAGTTCTTC
j_gene: TRBJ2-4; v_gene: TRBV7-9; abundance: few; d_gene: NA; CDR3aa: CASSLPRGDLAKNIQYF; CDR3nt: TGTGCCAGCAGCTTACCGCGGGGTGATCTAGCCAAAAACATTCAGTACTTC
j_gene: TRBJ2-1; v_gene: TRBV9; abundance: NA; d_gene: TRBD2; CDR3aa: CASSVAGEDLNEQSF; CDR3nt: TGTGCCAGCTCCGTAGCGGGGGAGGACTTGAATGAGCAGTCCTTC
j_gene: TRBJ2-1; v_gene: TRBV5-1; abundance: many; d_gene: TRBD2; CDR3aa: CASSLAAGRVRYNEQFF; CDR3nt: TGCGCCAGCAGCTTGGCCGCAGGGAGGGTTAGGTACAATGAGCAGTTCTTC
j_gene: TRBJ2-5; v_gene: TRBV18; abundance: NA; d_gene: NA; CDR3aa: CASSPGWDSRETQYF; CDR3nt: TGTGCCAGCTCACCAGGTTGGGATTCCCGGGAGACCCAGTACTTC
j_gene: TRBJ2-3; v_gene: TRBV24-1; abundance: few; d_gene: NA; CDR3aa: CATSVRGSQYTDTQYF; CDR3nt: TGTGCCACCAGTGTGAGGGGGAGTCAGTACACAGATACGCAGTATTTT
j_gene: TRBJ2-3; v_gene: TRBV20-1; abundance: NA; d_gene: NA; CDR3aa: CSASPAGDTQYF; CDR3nt: TGCAGTGCTAGTCCCGCCGGAGATACGCAGTATTTT
j_gene: TRBJ1-5; v_gene: TRBV25-1; abundance: few; d_gene: NA; CDR3aa: CASSDRINQPQHF; CDR3nt: TGTGCCAGCAGTGACAGGATTAATCAGCCCCAGCATTTT
j_gene: TRBJ2-7; v_gene: TRBV29-1; abundance: NA; d_gene: TRBD2; CDR3aa: CSVLTSGGTYEQYF; CDR3nt: TGCAGCGTTTTGACTAGCGGGGGAACCTACGAGCAGTACTTC
j_gene: TRBJ2-1; v_gene: TRBV3-1; abundance: few; d_gene: TRBD2; CDR3aa: CASSHLASGGSSYNEQFF; CDR3nt: TGTGCCAGCAGCCATCTCGCTAGCGGGGGGAGCTCCTACAATGAGCAGTTCTTC
j_gene: TRBJ2-5; v_gene: TRBV3-1; abundance: many; d_gene: TRBD2; CDR3aa: CASSQGTSGPQETQYF; CDR3nt: TGTGCCAGCAGCCAAGGAACTAGCGGTCCCCAAGAGACCCAGTACTTC
j_gene: TRBJ1-3; v_gene: TRBV6-5; abundance: NA; d_gene: NA; CDR3aa: CASSYLGESSGNTIYF; CDR3nt: TGTGCCAGCAGTTACTTGGGAGAAAGCTCTGGAAACACCATATATTTT
j_gene: TRBJ2-1; v_gene: TRBV6-1; abundance: NA; d_gene: TRBD2; CDR3aa: CASSGRTSGGMSEQFF; CDR3nt: TGTGCCAGCAGTGGTCGGACTAGCGGGGGGATGAGTGAGCAGTTCTTC
j_gene: TRBJ2-3; v_gene: TRBV10-3; abundance: few; d_gene: NA; CDR3aa: CAISVGDTQYF; CDR3nt: TGTGCCATCAGTGTGGGGGATACGCAGTATTTT
j_gene: TRBJ2-5; v_gene: TRBV7-8; abundance: NA; d_gene: TRBD2; CDR3aa: CASEKELAGRETQYF; CDR3nt: TGTGCCAGCGAAAAAGAGCTAGCGGGACGGGAGACCCAGTACTTC
j_gene: TRBJ1-4; v_gene: TRBV5-1; abundance: NA; d_gene: TRBD1; CDR3aa: CASSTGTVEKLFF; CDR3nt: TGCGCCAGCAGCACGGGGACAGTCGAAAAACTGTTTTTT
j_gene: TRBJ2-2; v_gene: TRBV20-1; abundance: NA; d_gene: NA; CDR3aa: CSARRGRNTGELFF; CDR3nt: TGCAGTGCTAGACGGGGGAGGAACACCGGGGAGCTGTTTTTT
j_gene: TRBJ2-2; v_gene: TRBV5-1; abundance: many; d_gene: NA; CDR3aa: CASSLGPAHTGELFF; CDR3nt: TGCGCCAGCAGCTTGGGTCCCGCTCACACCGGGGAGCTGTTTTTT
j_gene: TRBJ2-3; v_gene: TRBV29-1; abundance: few; d_gene: NA; CDR3aa: CSVGRDGTDTQYF; CDR3nt: TGCAGCGTGGGGCGGGACGGCACAGATACGCAGTATTTT
j_gene: TRBJ2-7; v_gene: TRBV3-1; abundance: NA; d_gene: TRBD2; CDR3aa: CASSQGRRGGIYEQYF; CDR3nt: TGTGCCAGCAGCCAAGGTCGGCGGGGGGGGATCTACGAGCAGTACTTC
j_gene: TRBJ2-1; v_gene: TRBV20-1; abundance: few; d_gene: TRBD1; CDR3aa: CSARKDRGRNNEQFF; CDR3nt: TGCAGTGCTAGAAAAGACAGGGGACGGAACAATGAGCAGTTCTTC
j_gene: TRBJ2-2; v_gene: TRBV6-2/TRBV6-3; abundance: NA; d_gene: NA; CDR3aa: CASSFVIAGELFF; CDR3nt: TGTGCCAGCAGTTTCGTAATAGCCGGGGAGCTGTTTTTT
j_gene: TRBJ1-2; v_gene: TRBV7-9; abundance: few; d_gene: NA; CDR3aa: CASGYGGDGYTF; CDR3nt: TGTGCCAGCGGCTACGGGGGGGATGGCTACACCTTC
j_gene: TRBJ2-1; v_gene: TRBV30; abundance: NA; d_gene: TRBD2; CDR3aa: CSYQAGTNEQFF; CDR3nt: TGTTCGTATCAAGCGGGAACGAATGAGCAGTTCTTC
j_gene: TRBJ2-4; v_gene: TRBV29-1; abundance: few; d_gene: NA; CDR3aa: CSVEGRLAKNIQYF; CDR3nt: TGCAGCGTCGAAGGACGGCTAGCCAAAAACATTCAGTACTTC
j_gene: TRBJ1-5; v_gene: TRBV12-3/TRBV12-4; abundance: few; d_gene: NA; CDR3aa: CASSMTGNQPQHF; CDR3nt: TGTGCCAGCAGCATGACAGGCAATCAGCCCCAGCATTTT
j_gene: TRBJ1-1; v_gene: TRBV6-4; abundance: NA; d_gene: NA; CDR3aa: CASTSRRIQNTEAFF; CDR3nt: TGTGCCAGCACCTCTAGACGGATACAGAACACTGAAGCTTTCTTT
j_gene: TRBJ2-7; v_gene: TRBV7-9; abundance: few; d_gene: NA; CDR3aa: CASSGTGGEQYF; CDR3nt: TGTGCCAGCAGCGGAACCGGGGGAGAGCAGTACTTC